The clone carrying this T cell receptor (beta chain) was recorded many times. The target antigen is unknown. Construction of TCR beta libraries was performed using quantitative 5'-RACE with molecular barcodes. TCRdb reprocessed the 5' RACE reads with MiXCR, giving one entry per CDR3 protein. In the table there are some 200,000 distinct CDR3 sequences, 6% to 8% of which are singletons. The data were taken from a study of CD8 T cells in ankylosing spondylitis. Study observations and caveats: Ankylosing spondylitis blood appeared to be characterized by a TCR beta motif of several highly homologous variants. Disease-linked clones bore a CD8+ phenotype, appearing relatively rarely in peripheral blood. Some of the motif variants had earlier been found in reactive arthritis patients' fluid and blood.

Losses at the gene ends were 9 bases for V and 10 bases for J; bases not matched to a gene: 7. The germline V gene encodes CDR1 MNHNS and CDR2 SASEGT. This CDR3 is built from 14 residues. V and J are TRBV6-1 and TRBJ2-1, with 15 positions matching TRBD2. The sequence was collected from a male donor with ankylosing spondylitis. The sample comprised blood, either unsorted or a sorted T cell fraction (not recorded which). CDR3 sequence: CASGLAGGLKEQFF. In DNA, the CDR3 is TGTGCCAGTGGACTAGCGGGAGGGCTAAAGGAGCAGTTCTTC.